Listed below are T cell receptor beta chains from one sample, sequenced in a study of molecular identifiers for immune sequencing clone quantification. Using its own MiXCR run on the PCR reads, TCRdb lists one record per CDR3 protein. The data contain about 68,000 distinct CDR3 sequences, 15% to 20% of them seen just once; the ten biggest clones take up approximately 1.5%. The sample taken for sequencing was naive CD8+ T cells from blood, with Jurkat cell RNA spiked in. Receptors originate from a human donor in good health. Some libraries in this study had Jurkat cell RNA spiked in. CDR3s include the opening cysteine and the closing phenylalanine or tryptophan. The D gene is left open where the match is weak. Clone size, where shown, is once, few, many, or a class for clones that have expanded.

DNA	CDR3	length	J	size	D	V
TGTGCCAGCAGAGCGACTCAGCCCCAGCATTTT	CASRATQPQHF	11	TRBJ1-5	many	.	TRBV6-1
TGTGCCAGCAGTTTACCCTACAGGACTCCTGAAGCTTTCTTT	CASSLPYRTPEAFF	14	TRBJ1-1	many	.	TRBV28
TGCGCCAGCAGCCAAGAAAGGTCTGGGGAGCAGTACTTC	CASSQERSGEQYF	13	TRBJ2-7	many	.	TRBV4-3
TGTGCCAGTAGTACGCGGGACAGGCCGGGTTATCAGCCCCAGCATTTT	CASSTRDRPGYQPQHF	16	TRBJ1-5	many	TRBD1	TRBV19
TGTGCCAGCAGCGAGGGACTAGCGGGAGGAATGTACGAGCAGTACTTC	CASSEGLAGGMYEQYF	16	TRBJ2-7	many	TRBD2	TRBV7-2
TGCAGCGTTGAGGCTTTGGCGGGCGAAGACTACAATGAGCAGTTCTTC	CSVEALAGEDYNEQFF	16	TRBJ2-1	many	.	TRBV29-1
TGTGCCAGCAGTGAAGGAGAGTGGGAGGTTGACAATCAGCCCCAGCATTTT	CASSEGEWEVDNQPQHF	17	TRBJ1-5	.	.	TRBV6-1
TGCGCCAGCAGCTTGGTACTAGCGGGAGGCCGAAGCGGAGATACGCAGTATTTT	CASSLVLAGGRSGDTQYF	18	TRBJ2-3	many	TRBD2	TRBV5-1
TGTGCCAGCAGCCTAAAGGGACAGTATAATTCACCCCTCCACTTT	CASSLKGQYNSPLHF	15	TRBJ1-6	few	TRBD1	TRBV13
TGTGCCAGCAGTGGGTTGGTCGTGTCCTACGAGCAGTACTTC	CASSGLVVSYEQYF	14	TRBJ2-7	.	.	TRBV2